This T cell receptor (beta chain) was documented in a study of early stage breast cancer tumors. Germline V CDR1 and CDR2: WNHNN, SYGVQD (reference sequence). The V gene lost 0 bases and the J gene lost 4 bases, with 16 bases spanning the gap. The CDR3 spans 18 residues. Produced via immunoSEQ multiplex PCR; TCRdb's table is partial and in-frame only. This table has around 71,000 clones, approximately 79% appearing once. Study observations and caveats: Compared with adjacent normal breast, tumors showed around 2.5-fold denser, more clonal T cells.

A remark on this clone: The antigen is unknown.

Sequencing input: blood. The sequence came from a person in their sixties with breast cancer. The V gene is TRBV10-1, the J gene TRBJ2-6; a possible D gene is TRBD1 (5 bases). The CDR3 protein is CASSESGAKVTGANVLTF. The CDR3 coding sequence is TGCGCCAGCAGTGAGTCAGGGGCTAAGGTGACGGGGGCCAACGTCCTGACTTTC.